This entry features one T cell receptor (beta chain) sequence. This table comes from immunoSEQ multiplex PCR, and its TCRdb copy is limited to in-frame clones, with some not included. The sample includes 65,000 to 80,000 clones, roughly 88% of them seen just once. CDR1 ENHRY and CDR2 SYGVKD come from the germline V gene. CDR3 length: 14 amino acids. Trimming pared 4 bases from V and 0 bases from J, leaving 9 bases between. This sample was taken from a study of blood T cell repertoires in COVID-19. Input material: peripheral blood. This receptor was obtained from a man between 25 and 39 years old with acute or convalescent COVID-19. V usage is TRBV10-3 and J usage is TRBJ1-1; TRBD1 might be the D (5 bases). The CDR3 sequence is CAISVGDLNTEAFF. The CDR3 DNA is TGTGCCATCAGTGTAGGGGATCTGAACACTGAAGCTTTCTTT.